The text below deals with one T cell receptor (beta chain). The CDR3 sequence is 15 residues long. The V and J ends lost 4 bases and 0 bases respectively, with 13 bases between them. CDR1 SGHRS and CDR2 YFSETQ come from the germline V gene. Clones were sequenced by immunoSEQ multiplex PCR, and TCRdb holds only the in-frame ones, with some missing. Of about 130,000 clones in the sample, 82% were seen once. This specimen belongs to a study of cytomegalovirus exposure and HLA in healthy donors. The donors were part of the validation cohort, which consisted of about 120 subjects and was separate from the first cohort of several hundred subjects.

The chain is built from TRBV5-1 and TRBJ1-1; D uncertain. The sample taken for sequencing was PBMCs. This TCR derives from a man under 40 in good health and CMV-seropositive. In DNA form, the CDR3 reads TGCGCCAGCAGCCCGCGGCCGGGGATGAACACTGAAGCTTTCTTT. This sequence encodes CASSPRPGMNTEAFF.